A selection of T cell receptor beta chains follows, all from one sample in a study of Ad26.COV2.S vaccination and SARS-CoV-2 variants. Assay: immunoSEQ multiplex PCR; the TCRdb copy retains only in-frame clones and omits some. Among about 350,000 clones, 70% to 90% were seen once, and the ten largest hold 3.3%. Sequenced material: peripheral blood, taken in a trial of Ad26.COV2.S vaccine versus placebo. The receptors originated from a person between 18 and 65 years old who received the Ad26.COV2.S COVID-19 vaccine or a placebo. CDR3s include the opening cysteine and the closing phenylalanine or tryptophan. D genes are given only for firm matches. Not all rows give a size; the values are once, few, many and, for expanded clones, a class.

D,size,J,V,CDR3,DNA
TRBD1,once,TRBJ1-2,TRBV11-2,CASSYLRQGAGYGYTF,TGTGCCAGCAGCTACCTTCGACAGGGGGCAGGGTATGGCTACACCTTC
-,-,TRBJ2-1,TRBV7-2,CASSLAVVEGHEQFF,TGTGCCAGCAGCTTAGCGGTCGTAGAGGGTCATGAGCAGTTCTTC
TRBD1,-,TRBJ1-2,TRBV5-1,CASSPTGGAPNGYTF,TGCGCCAGCAGCCCGACAGGGGGCGCCCCGAATGGCTACACCTTC
-,-,TRBJ2-5,TRBV4-1,CASSQWVLETQYF,TGCGCCAGCAGCCAATGGGTTTTAGAGACCCAGTACTTC
-,once,TRBJ1-1,TRBV2,CASGAGGGHMNTEAFF,TGTGCCAGCGGAGCGGGGGGCGGGCACATGAACACTGAAGCTTTCTTT
-,-,TRBJ1-2,TRBV5-6,CASSKFDTANYGYTF,TGTGCCAGCAGCAAATTTGACACAGCTAACTATGGCTACACCTTC
-,-,TRBJ1-1,TRBV27,CASSRTGTTEAFF,TGTGCCAGCAGTCGTACAGGGACCACTGAAGCTTTCTTT
TRBD1,-,TRBJ1-1,TRBV5-1,CASSLRQGNTEAFF,TGCGCCAGCAGCTTGCGACAGGGTAACACTGAAGCTTTCTTT
-,-,TRBJ2-1,TRBV11-3,CASSPALGKNNEQFF,TGTGCCAGCAGCCCTGCCTTGGGGAAGAACAATGAGCAGTTCTTC
TRBD1,-,TRBJ1-4,TRBV6-6,CASADRGEKLFF,TGTGCCAGCGCGGACAGGGGGGAAAAACTGTTTTTT
-,-,TRBJ2-5,TRBV7-2,CASSLGSTQETQYF,TGTGCCAGCAGCTTAGGGTCAACCCAAGAGACCCAGTACTTC
-,-,TRBJ2-7,TRBV18,CASSPTKTSLPSYEQYF,TGTGCCAGCTCACCGACTAAGACTAGTCTCCCTTCGTACGAGCAGTACTTC
-,-,TRBJ1-2,TRBV6-1,CASSFTQIGYTF,TGTGCCAGCAGTTTTACCCAGATTGGCTACACCTTC
-,-,TRBJ2-2,TRBV6-5,CASVGGRGTGELFF,TGTGCCAGCGTCGGCGGTAGGGGCACCGGGGAGCTGTTTTTT
-,-,TRBJ1-1,TRBV5-1,CASRRVENTEAFF,TGCGCCAGCAGGAGGGTAGAGAACACTGAAGCTTTCTTT
-,-,TRBJ1-2,TRBV9,CASSSTDSAPSGYTF,TGTGCCAGCAGCTCGACCGACAGTGCCCCCAGCGGCTACACCTTC
-,once,TRBJ2-7,TRBV2,CASSDQGLLYEQYF,TGTGCCAGCAGTGATCAGGGGCTTCTCTACGAGCAGTACTTC
-,-,TRBJ2-7,TRBV19,CASSISGILNEQYF,TGTGCCAGTAGTATATCCGGCATTTTAAACGAGCAGTACTTC
-,-,TRBJ1-1,TRBV23-1,CASSQSRPGQEVVTEAFF,TGCGCCAGCAGTCAATCAAGGCCAGGGCAGGAGGTTGTCACTGAAGCTTTCTTT
TRBD1,-,TRBJ1-2,TRBV7-2,CASSLVRGQGYGYTF,TGTGCCAGCAGCTTAGTCAGGGGGCAAGGGTATGGCTACACCTTC
TRBD1,-,TRBJ2-2,TRBV18,CASSSGQGPGELFF,TGTGCCAGCTCATCGGGACAGGGACCCGGGGAGCTGTTTTTT
-,-,TRBJ1-5,TRBV7-9,CASSLVGRSRDQPQHF,TGTGCCAGCAGCTTAGTAGGGCGGTCCAGAGATCAGCCCCAGCATTTT
TRBD1,-,TRBJ1-2,TRBV4-1,CASSQDQGAGGYTF,TGCGCCAGCAGCCAAGATCAGGGGGCGGGAGGCTACACCTTC
-,once,TRBJ2-2,TRBV5-1,CASRGARETGELFF,TGCGCCAGCAGGGGGGCCCGAGAGACCGGGGAGCTGTTTTTT
TRBD2,-,TRBJ2-7,TRBV6-6,CASSYVLTSGGYEQYF,TGTGCCAGCAGTTACGTGTTGACTAGCGGGGGCTACGAGCAGTACTTC
TRBD1,few,TRBJ1-2,TRBV4-1,CASSHPGQGAYGYTF,TGCGCCAGCAGCCATCCGGGACAGGGGGCCTATGGCTACACCTTC
-,-,TRBJ1-6,TRBV9,CASSAPYDSPLHF,TGTGCCAGCAGCGCCCCCTATGATTCACCCCTCCACTTT
TRBD2,-,TRBJ2-3,TRBV11-2,CASNLFWRGLTDTQYF,TGTGCCAGCAACCTCTTTTGGCGGGGGTTAACAGATACGCAGTATTTT
-,-,TRBJ2-6,TRBV5-1,CASSSGSSGANVLTF,TGCGCCAGCAGCTCAGGGTCCTCTGGGGCCAACGTCCTGACTTTC
-,-,TRBJ2-7,TRBV6-5,CASSYSTHGGYEQYF,TGTGCCAGCAGTTACTCGACGCATGGCGGGTACGAGCAGTACTTC
-,-,TRBJ2-5,TRBV5-5,CASSYGGLAGVQETQYF,TGTGCCAGCAGCTATGGGGGTTTGGCAGGGGTACAAGAGACCCAGTACTTC
-,-,TRBJ2-7,TRBV18,CASSSTAYEQYF,TGTGCCAGCTCATCGACAGCCTACGAGCAGTACTTC
-,-,TRBJ1-6,TRBV19,CASTAGQTNSPLHF,TGTGCCAGTACCGCTGGACAGACAAATTCACCCCTCCACTTT
-,-,TRBJ2-5,TRBV7-2,CASSLRGAETQYF,TGTGCCAGCAGCTTAAGGGGGGCAGAGACCCAGTACTTC
TRBD2,-,TRBJ2-5,TRBV29-1,CSVGDAGGETQYF,TGCAGCGTTGGGGACGCGGGGGGGGAGACCCAGTACTTC
-,-,TRBJ1-2,TRBV28,CASSGSTGPNYGYTF,TGTGCCAGCAGTGGCTCGACAGGCCCTAACTATGGCTACACCTTC
TRBD1,-,TRBJ1-2,TRBV5-1,CASSPTGVLYGYTF,TGCGCCAGCAGCCCGACAGGGGTCCTCTATGGCTACACCTTC
TRBD1,few,TRBJ1-2,TRBV29-1,CSTYRGHNYGYTF,TGCAGCACCTACAGGGGGCATAACTATGGCTACACCTTC
-,-,TRBJ2-5,TRBV5-4,CASSLGGLGSRVGETQYF,TGTGCCAGCAGCTTGGGTGGGTTAGGTAGCCGAGTCGGGGAGACCCAGTACTTC
-,-,TRBJ2-1,TRBV18,CASSPLEGSYNEQFF,TGTGCCAGCTCACCCCTGGAAGGATCCTACAATGAGCAGTTCTTC